The 21 T cell receptor beta chains in this list originate from one sample, sequenced in a study of blood T cell repertoires in COVID-19. TCRdb keeps only in-frame clones here, not all; method: immunoSEQ multiplex PCR. The sample includes some 70,000 clones, around 90% of them seen just once. Sequenced input: peripheral blood. The source is a man aged 50-59 years with acute or convalescent COVID-19.

CDR3: CATSHGLAPQDTQYF. CDR3 DNA sequence: TGTGCCACCAGTCACGGACTAGCCCCTCAAGATACGCAGTATTTT. The chain couples TRBV15 to TRBJ2-3, with 8 bases identical to TRBD2. Losses at the gene ends were 6 bases for V and 5 bases for J; bases not matched to a gene: 10. Germline CDR1 and CDR2: LNHNV and YYDKDF (reference sequence). This CDR3 has 15 residues.

The CDR3 DNA follows: TGTGCCAGCTTTAGCGACAGGGGGAACAATCAGCCCCAGCATTTT. Amino acid sequence: CASFSDRGNNQPQHF. The chain uses TRBV2 and TRBJ1-5; 9 bases align to TRBD1. After removal of 8 bases from V and 3 bases from J, the junction contained 8 bases not matched to a gene. This CDR3 has 15 residues. Germline values: CDR1 SNHLY, CDR2 FYNNEI. The full variable domain, rest sourced from reference TRBV2 and TRBJ1-5, is EPEVTQTPSHQVTQMGQEVILRCVPISNHLYFYWYRQILGQKVEFLVSFYNNEISEKSEIFDDQFSVERPDGSNFTLKIRSTKLEDSAMYFCASFSDRGNNQPQHFGDGTRLSIL.

V is TRBV29-1 and J is TRBJ1-2; a weak D match, TRBD1 (5 bases). Per germline, CDR1 SQVTM and CDR2 ANQGSEA. The CDR3 runs to 11 residues. The V end was cut by 5 bases, the J end by 6 bases, with 10 bases between. CDR3 DNA sequence: TGCAGCGTTTGGGAGGGGAATGGCTACACCTTC. Translated: CSVWEGNGYTF.

This clone was counted once. The chain is built from TRBV6-5 and TRBJ1-1; 9 positions match TRBD1. CDR3 length: 14 amino acids. Losses at the gene ends were 4 bases for V and 7 bases for J; bases not matched to a gene: 7. Germline V gene data show CDR1 as MNHEY and CDR2 as SVGAGI. The CDR3 loop is CASSSGQGVGEAFF. In DNA, the CDR3 is TGTGCCAGCAGTTCGGGACAGGGTGTAGGTGAAGCTTTCTTT.

The chain combines TRBV6-5 with TRBJ1-1, with 7 nucleotides matching TRBD1. Looked up from germline, CDR1 is MNHEY and CDR2 is SVGAGI. The CDR3 consists of 13 residues. Unmatched junction bases numbered 5, after V lost 10 bases and J lost 0 bases. CDR3 in DNA: TGTGCCACCGGACAGGAGATGAACACTGAAGCTTTCTTT. As protein: CATGQEMNTEAFF.

This chain links TRBV5-1 with TRBJ2-1; 9 bases agree with TRBD2. This CDR3 contains 15 residues. CDR1 SGHRS and CDR2 YFSETQ come from the germline V gene. The V gene end was trimmed by 3 bases and the J gene end by 9 bases; junction bases not matched to a gene: 10. CDR3 nucleotide sequence: TGCGCCAGCAGCTCGGGGACTAGCACCTCAGCTGAGCAGTTCTTC. It yields the protein CASSSGTSTSAEQFF.

The chain joins TRBV15 to TRBJ2-3; TRBD2 matches at 15 bases. CDR1 LNHNV and CDR2 YYDKDF come from the germline V gene (reference sequence). CDR3 size: 17 residues. With V trimmed by 1 base and J by 10 bases, 9 bases remained unmatched. Here the CDR3 DNA reads TGTGCCACCAGCAGAGTTGATGGGACTAGCGGGAGGCTCCCGCAGTATTTT. This encodes CATSRVDGTSGRLPQYF.

The V gene is TRBV6-5, the J gene TRBJ2-5, with TRBD1 matching 10 bases. CDR1 is MNHEY and CDR2 is SVGAGI in the germline V gene. The CDR3 extends over 14 amino acids. V was clipped by 6 bases and J by 5 bases; unmatched bases: 6. Written as DNA, the CDR3 is TGTGCCAGCAGCCACGACAGGGGGCTTGAGACCCAGTACTTC. Translated, it gives CASSHDRGLETQYF.

This chain uses TRBV5-6 with TRBJ1-2; the D is unclear. This CDR3 region has 14 residues. Trimming removed 1 base from V and 4 bases from J, with 11 bases in between. CDR1 is SGHDT, CDR2 YYEEEE, per germline. As DNA, the CDR3 is TGTGCCAGCAGCTTGTTCGCGCCTACCTATGGCTACACCTTC. Translated: CASSLFAPTYGYTF. Full variable domain (rest looked up from reference TRBV5-6 and TRBJ1-2): DAGVTQSPTHLIKTRGQQVTLRCSPKSGHDTVSWYQQALGQGPQFIFQYYEEEERQRGNFPDRFSGHQFPNYSSELNVNALLLGDSALYLCASSLFAPTYGYTFGSGTRLTVV.

This chain connects TRBV7-8 to TRBJ2-7, with 9 bases lining up with TRBD1. Germline assignment: CDR1 SGHVS and CDR2 FQNEAQ. The V gene end was trimmed by 6 bases and the J gene end by 3 bases; junction bases not matched to a gene: 9. CDR3 length equals 15 residues. Written as DNA, the CDR3 is TGTGCCAGCAGTCTATGGGAGGGACAGGGCTACGAGCAGTACTTC. Translating it yields CASSLWEGQGYEQYF.

The gene calls are TRBV4-1 and TRBJ2-7; 9 nucleotides line up with TRBD2. The CDR3 has 14 amino acids. V shed 2 bases, J shed 3 bases, and the junction held 2 bases outside the gene matches. The germline CDR1 and CDR2 sequences are MGHRA and YSYEKL. This chain's CDR3 is CASSQPREGYEQYF. The CDR3, as DNA: TGCGCCAGCAGCCAACCGCGGGAGGGCTACGAGCAGTACTTC.

The V call is TRBV10-2, the J call TRBJ2-1; TRBD2 matches 7 bases. Germline values: CDR1 WSHSY, CDR2 SAAADI. V was pared by 7 bases and J by 8 bases, with 8 bases of the junction left unmatched. CDR3 length: 13 residues. CDR3 residues: CASKDGGWDEQFF. In DNA form, the CDR3 reads TGCGCCAGCAAGGACGGGGGGTGGGATGAGCAGTTCTTC.

This clone has a handful of counts. The chain is built from TRBV5-1 and TRBJ2-5, with 9 bases fitting TRBD2. Losses at the gene ends were 2 bases for V and 5 bases for J; bases not matched to a gene: 7. The CDR3 loop spans 15 amino acids. CDR1 is SGHRS, CDR2 YFSETQ, per germline. The CDR3 bases are TGCGCCAGCAGCTTTGTGGGTCTAGCGGGGGAGACCCAGTACTTC. Residues: CASSFVGLAGETQYF.

The chain carries TRBV6-1 and TRBJ1-5; D is undetermined. Germline CDR1 MNHNS, CDR2 SASEGT. Trimming stripped 1 base from V and 6 bases from J, with 7 bases between. This CDR3 spans 13 amino acids. The CDR3 reads CASSEGRGQPQHF. CDR3 DNA sequence: TGTGCCAGCAGTGAAGGTCGGGGTCAGCCCCAGCATTTT.

The rearrangement joins TRBV18 to TRBJ2-2; D might be TRBD2 (5 bases). CDR3 size: 15 residues. Germline V lookup: CDR1 KGHSH, CDR2 LQKENI. V lost 2 bases, J lost 2 bases, and 9 bases lay in between. CDR3 sequence: CASSPGRPNTGELFF. As DNA, the CDR3 is TGTGCCAGCTCACCAGGGAGACCTAACACCGGGGAGCTGTTTTTT.

V usage is TRBV3-1 (or the pseudogene TRBV3-2) and J usage is TRBJ2-1; TRBD1 matches at 9 bases. With 5 bases clipped from V and 2 bases from J, the junction kept 7 bases outside the gene matches. CDR3 length: 16 residues. The germline V gene encodes CDR1 LGHDT and CDR2 YNNKEL (reference sequence). CDR3 coding DNA: TGTGCCAGCAGCGGGGGACAGGGCGAAACCTACAATGAGCAGTTCTTC. This gives the protein CASSGGQGETYNEQFF.

The gene calls are TRBV24-1 and TRBJ2-2; 9 bases are a match to TRBD1. The length of the CDR3 is 16 residues. V dropped 5 bases and J dropped 4; count of bases not matched to a gene: 7. Germline CDR1 reads KGHDR; CDR2 reads SFDVKD. The DNA of the CDR3 is TGTGCCACCAGTGGGCCGGGACAGGGCGCCACCGGGGAGCTGTTTTTT. This sequence encodes CATSGPGQGATGELFF.

The rearrangement uses TRBV5-4 and TRBJ2-5; 9 nucleotides line up with TRBD2. The germline gives CDR1 SGHNT, CDR2 YYREEE (reference sequence). CDR3 size: 14 residues. Unmatched junction bases numbered 4, after V lost 7 bases and J lost 0 bases. CDR3 coding DNA: TGTGCCAGCGCAACTAGCGGGCACCAAGAGACCCAGTACTTC. This sequence encodes CASATSGHQETQYF.

The chain joins TRBV7-9 to TRBJ1-6, with 7 bases that match TRBD1. The CDR3 covers 16 residues. The germline CDR1 and CDR2 sequences are SEHNR and FQNEAQ (reference sequence). Trimming removed 4 bases from V and 2 bases from J; junction bases left unmatched: 5. The CDR3 nucleotides read TGTGCCAGCAGCTCGGGGACAGCAGCCTATAATTCACCCCTCCACTTT. It yields the protein CASSSGTAAYNSPLHF.

V gene TRBV5-4 combines with J gene TRBJ1-4, with D perhaps TRBD1 (5 bases). Trimming cost V 0 bases and J 4 bases, with 7 bases left between them. This CDR3 is built from 14 residues. Germline loops: CDR1 SGHNT, CDR2 YYREEE (reference sequence). The CDR3 bases are TGTGCCAGCAGCTTGGGGACAAGTAATGAAAAACTGTTTTTT. It codes for CASSLGTSNEKLFF.

The chain couples TRBV6-2 or TRBV6-3 to TRBJ1-1, with D possibly TRBD1 on 5 matching bases. V was clipped by 2 bases and J by 5 bases, with 12 bases between them. The CDR3 totals 14 residues. The germline V gene encodes CDR1 MNHEY and CDR2 SVGEGT. CDR3 bases: TGTGCCAGCAGTTACGGACGGGGGGGGACTGAAGCTTTCTTT. Amino acid sequence: CASSYGRGGTEAFF.